These 14 T cell receptor beta chains were sequenced from one sample in a study of early T cells in non-severe SARS-CoV-2 infection. TCRdb independently ran MiXCR on the 5' RACE reads; one entry per CDR3 protein. The profile shows around 70,000 distinct CDR3 sequences, 9.5% to 15% of them singletons. Sequenced sample: whole blood. These receptors all stem from an adult who was a healthcare worker with PCR-confirmed SARS-CoV-2 infection or an uninfected control (not recorded which).

This clonotype was detected many times. The gene calls are TRBV20-1 and TRBJ2-7; 9 nucleotides line up with TRBD1. This CDR3 is built from 14 residues. V lost 8 bases to trimming and J lost 2 bases; unmatched junction nucleotides: 10. In germline, CDR1 is DFQATT, CDR2 SNEGSKA (reference sequence). For the CDR3, the DNA is TGCAGTCAACAGGGCGGACAGGGGACCTACGAGCAGTACTTC. It is translated as CSQQGGQGTYEQYF.

This chain connects TRBV7-9 to TRBJ2-6; D is unclear. The germline CDR1 and CDR2 sequences are SEHNR and FQNEAQ (reference sequence). V was clipped by 2 bases and J by 0 bases, with 11 bases between them. The CDR3 runs to 17 residues. The CDR3 DNA sequence: TGTGCCAGCAGCTTACGAGGAGCGCTCTCTGGGGCCAACGTCCTGACTTTC. Its protein is CASSLRGALSGANVLTF.

This clonotype has more than one count but fewer than ten. J is TRBJ2-3 and V is TRBV7-2; D not certain. The CDR3 has 14 amino acids. Germline V gene data show CDR1 as SGHTA and CDR2 as FQGNSA. The ends were cut back, 5 bases at V and 1 base at J, with 10 bases in the middle. CDR3 sequence (DNA): TGTGCCAGCAGCCGTCTCTGGGGCACAGATACGCAGTATTTT. It translates to CASSRLWGTDTQYF.

This clonotype was recorded at least ten times. This chain uses TRBV7-3 with TRBJ1-1, with D possibly matching TRBD1 (5 bases). Germline CDR1 SGHTA, CDR2 FQGTGA. V was shortened by 2 bases and J by 3 bases, with 10 bases between the two germline ends. The CDR3 runs to 14 residues. The DNA of the CDR3 is TGTGCCAGCAGCTTAGGTGGAGGGGACACTGAAGCTTTCTTT. Translated: CASSLGGGDTEAFF.

CDR3 sequence reads: CASSSGTGVYEQYF. The CDR3 bases are TGCGCCAGCAGCTCGGGGACAGGGGTATACGAGCAGTACTTC. The chain has TRBV5-1 and TRBJ2-7, with 10 bases fitting TRBD1. In germline, CDR1 is SGHRS, CDR2 YFSETQ. The junction had 4 bases not matched to a gene; V was cut back by 3 bases and J by 4 bases. The CDR3 totals 14 residues.

This clonotype was counted between two and nine times. The junction differs from germline at one of its ends, possibly a read error. V and J are TRBV2 and TRBJ1-3, with a possible D match to TRBD1 (6 bases). CDR1 and CDR2 (germline): SNHLY, FYNNEI. The CDR3 contains 14 residues. The CDR3 coding sequence is TGCGCCAGTACCCGCCAGGGGCGAGGAAACACCATATATTTT. This codes for CASTRQGRGNTIYF. Drawing the rest from reference TRBV2 and TRBJ1-3, the complete variable domain is EPEVTQTPSHQVTQMGQEVILRCVPISNHLYFYWYRQILGQKVEFLVSFYNNEISEKSEIFDDQFSVERPDGSNFTLKIRSTKLEDSAMYFCASTRQGRGNTIYFGEGSWLTVV.

At least ten counts were recorded for this clonotype. The chain recombines TRBV29-1 with TRBJ2-7, with 10 nucleotides matching TRBD1. CDR1 is SQVTM, CDR2 ANQGSEA, per germline. The CDR3 is 14 residues long. V lost 6 bases and J lost 2; bases outside the gene matches: 7. The CDR3 DNA is TGCAGCGTATCCGCGGGACAGGGGCCCTACGAGCAGTACTTC. This codes for CSVSAGQGPYEQYF.

This clonotype was detected a few times. V is TRBV20-1 and J is TRBJ2-3; D ambiguous. Germline loops: CDR1 DFQATT, CDR2 SNEGSKA (reference sequence). The CDR3 loop spans 13 amino acids. Trimming left V 3 bases short and J 0 bases short, with 7 bases between. The DNA of the CDR3 is TGCAGTGCTAGGACACCAAGCACAGATACGCAGTATTTT. Its translation is CSARTPSTDTQYF.

The chain carries TRBV15 and TRBJ1-2; D may be TRBD1 (5 bases). There are 14 residues in the CDR3. Germline V gene sequence: CDR1 LNHNV, CDR2 YYDKDF (reference sequence). V was cut by 0 bases and J by 6 bases, with 11 bases left in between. CDR3 residues: CATSRDQGWDGYTF. CDR3 nucleotide sequence: TGTGCCACCAGCAGAGATCAGGGTTGGGATGGCTACACCTTC.

This clonotype has more than one count but fewer than ten. The V call is TRBV20-1, the J call TRBJ1-2; 8 nucleotides line up with TRBD1. V shed 6 bases and J 5 bases; nucleotides not matched to a gene: 8. The CDR3 runs 13 residues. Germline CDR1 reads DFQATT; CDR2 reads SNEGSKA (reference sequence). The CDR3 is CSARTGRGYGYTF. CDR3 nucleotide sequence: TGCAGTGCACGGACAGGGAGGGGATATGGCTACACCTTC.

This clonotype was picked up many times. CDR3 DNA: TGCGCCAGCAGCTTGCGACAGGGGGCAGCTGGAAACACCATATATTTT. This sequence encodes CASSLRQGAAGNTIYF. V is TRBV5-1 and J is TRBJ1-3; 10 bases agree with TRBD1. V was clipped by 1 base and J by 2 bases; unmatched bases: 3. The CDR3 has 16 residues. Germline CDR1 is SGHRS and CDR2 is YFSETQ. Filled out from reference TRBV5-1 and TRBJ1-3, the complete variable domain reads KAGVTQTPRYLIKTRGQQVTLSCSPISGHRSVSWYQQTPGQGLQFLFEYFSETQRNKGNFPGRFSGRQFSNSRSEMNVSTLELGDSALYLCASSLRQGAAGNTIYFGEGSWLTVV.

This clonotype was seen a few times. The rearrangement joins TRBV12-3 or TRBV12-4 to TRBJ2-5, with 8 bases fitting TRBD2. This CDR3 comprises 13 residues. The V segment lost 6 bases and the J segment 4 bases; nucleotides outside the gene matches: 4. Here the CDR3 DNA reads TGTGCCAGCAGGAGGACTAGCAGAGAGACCCAGTACTTC. Encoded protein: CASRRTSRETQYF.

The rearrangement links TRBV20-1 to TRBJ2-3; D not certain. Trimming stripped 4 bases from V and 4 bases from J, with 15 bases between. Germline loops: CDR1 DFQATT, CDR2 SNEGSKA (reference sequence). This CDR3 has 14 amino acids. The CDR3, as DNA: TGCAGTGCTATGATCTCGAGGTCCGCAGATACGCAGTATTTT. Its translation: CSAMISRSADTQYF.

The J gene is TRBJ2-7, the V gene TRBV7-2; 8 bases agree with TRBD2. The CDR3 spans 14 residues. Germline V gene lookup returns CDR1 SGHTA and CDR2 FQGNSA. V was pared by 4 bases and J by 3 bases, with 5 bases of the junction left unmatched. CDR3 in amino acids: CASSYTSGDYEQYF. CDR3 sequence (DNA): TGTGCCAGCAGCTACACTAGCGGAGACTACGAGCAGTACTTC.